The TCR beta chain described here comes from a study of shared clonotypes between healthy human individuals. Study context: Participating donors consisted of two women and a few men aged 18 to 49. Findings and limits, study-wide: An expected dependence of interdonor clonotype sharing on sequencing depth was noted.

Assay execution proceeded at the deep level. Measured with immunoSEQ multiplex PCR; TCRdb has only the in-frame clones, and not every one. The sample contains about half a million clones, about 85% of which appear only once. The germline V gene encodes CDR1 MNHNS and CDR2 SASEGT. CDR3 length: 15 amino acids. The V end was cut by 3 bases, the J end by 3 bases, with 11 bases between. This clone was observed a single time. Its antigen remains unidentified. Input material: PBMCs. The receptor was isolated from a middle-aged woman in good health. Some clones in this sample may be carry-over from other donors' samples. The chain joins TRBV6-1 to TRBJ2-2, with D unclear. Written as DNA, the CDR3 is TGTGCCAGCAGTGATGCCAGTAGGGACACCGGGGAGCTGTTTTTT. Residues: CASSDASRDTGELFF.